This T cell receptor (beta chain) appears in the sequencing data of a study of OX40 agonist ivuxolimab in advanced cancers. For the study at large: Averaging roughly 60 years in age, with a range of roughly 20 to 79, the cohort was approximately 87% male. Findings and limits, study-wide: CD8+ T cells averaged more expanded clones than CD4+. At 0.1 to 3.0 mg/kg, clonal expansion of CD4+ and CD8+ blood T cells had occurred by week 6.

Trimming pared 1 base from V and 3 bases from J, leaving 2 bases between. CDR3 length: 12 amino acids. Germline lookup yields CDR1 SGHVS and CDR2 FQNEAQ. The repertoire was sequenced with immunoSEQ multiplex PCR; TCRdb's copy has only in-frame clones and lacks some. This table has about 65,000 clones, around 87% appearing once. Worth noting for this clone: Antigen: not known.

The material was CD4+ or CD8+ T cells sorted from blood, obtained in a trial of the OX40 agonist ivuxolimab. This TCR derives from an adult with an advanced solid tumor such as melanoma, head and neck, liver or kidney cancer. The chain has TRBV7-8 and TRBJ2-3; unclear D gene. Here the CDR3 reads CASSLGTDTQYF. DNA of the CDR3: TGTGCCAGCAGCTTAGGGACAGATACGCAGTATTTT.